This T cell receptor (beta chain) was sequenced during a study of a mutant IDH1 vaccine in newly diagnosed glioma. Study-level information: Patients had eight vaccinations, in weeks 1, 3, 5, 7, 11, 15, 19 and 23. Treated patients showed a male proportion of approximately 60%, a female proportion of around 40%, and a mean age of roughly 40 years. Former treatment meant radiotherapy, temozolomide, or both; the majority had gotten both. Findings of the study overall: Pseudoprogression showed no apparent link to changes in top peripheral T cell clonotypes.

Remarks on this clone: Its specificity is not known.

The time point here: week 11, during vaccination. Doses consisted of 300 ug of mutant IDH1 20-mer peptide each, paired with topical imiquimod. Repertoires were generated with immunoSEQ multiplex PCR, while TCRdb's copy carries only in-frame clones and drops some. The data hold about 64,000 clones, with roughly 83% observed a single time. In germline, CDR1 is MDHEN, CDR2 SYDVKM. V was clipped by 3 bases and J by 5 bases; unmatched bases: 4. The length of the CDR3 is 14 residues. This TCR was sampled from a woman aged 45 to 65 with glioma. Sample: PBMCs, taken from a glioma patient whose treatment included an IDH1 peptide vaccine. The chain links TRBV28 to TRBJ2-5, with 9 bases matching TRBD2. The CDR3 loop reads CASSFSGGKETQYF. The DNA for the CDR3 is TGTGCCAGCAGTTTCAGCGGGGGGAAGGAGACCCAGTACTTC.